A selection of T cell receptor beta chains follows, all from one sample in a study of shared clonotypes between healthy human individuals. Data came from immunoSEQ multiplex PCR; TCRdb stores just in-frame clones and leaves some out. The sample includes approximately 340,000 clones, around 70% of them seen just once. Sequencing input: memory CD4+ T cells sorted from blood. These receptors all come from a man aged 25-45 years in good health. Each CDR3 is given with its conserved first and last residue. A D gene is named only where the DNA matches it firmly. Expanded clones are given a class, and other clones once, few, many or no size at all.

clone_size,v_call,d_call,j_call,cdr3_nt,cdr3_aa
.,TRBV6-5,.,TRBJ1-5,TGTGCCAGCAGTTACTCGCGGGGCGGGAGTCAGCCCCAGCATTTT,CASSYSRGGSQPQHF
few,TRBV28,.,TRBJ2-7,TGTGCCAGCAGTCGGGCCTACGAGCAGTACTTC,CASSRAYEQYF
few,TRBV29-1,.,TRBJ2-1,TGCAGCGTTAGGAGGGGGCGGAATGAGCAGTTCTTC,CSVRRGRNEQFF
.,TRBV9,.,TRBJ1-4,TGTGCCAGCAGCGTAAGGACTGGGACTAATGAAAAACTGTTTTTT,CASSVRTGTNEKLFF
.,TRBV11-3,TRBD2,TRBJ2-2,TGTGCCAGCAGCCGAGCGGGAGTTTTTTCCGGGGAGCTGTTTTTT,CASSRAGVFSGELFF
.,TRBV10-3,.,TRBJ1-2,TGTGCCATCAGTGATATAGGAACCTACACCTTC,CAISDIGTYTF
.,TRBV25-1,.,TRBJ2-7,TGTGCCAGCAGTGAAGTAGACTACTACGAGCAGTACTTC,CASSEVDYYEQYF
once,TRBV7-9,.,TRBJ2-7,TGTGCCAGCAGCTCCCGTGGGAGCGGCTACGAGCAGTACTTC,CASSSRGSGYEQYF
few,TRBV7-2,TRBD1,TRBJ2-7,TGTGCCAGCAGCTCCGGGACAGGGTACTACGAGCAGTACTTC,CASSSGTGYYEQYF
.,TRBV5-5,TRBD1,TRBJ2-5,TGTGCCAGCAGCTCTGGGACAGGGGAAGGAGAAGAGACCCAGTACTTC,CASSSGTGEGEETQYF
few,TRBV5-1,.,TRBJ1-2,TGCGCCAGCAGTCCGGGACATCTGGACTATGGCTACACCTTC,CASSPGHLDYGYTF
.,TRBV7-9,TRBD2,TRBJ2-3,TGTGCCAGCAGCTTAGCGTCGGCTAGCGGGAGTAGCACAGATACGCAGTATTTT,CASSLASASGSSTDTQYF
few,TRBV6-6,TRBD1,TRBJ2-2,TGTGCCAGCAGAAGGGGGCATGGGCCCGGGGAGCTGTTTTTT,CASRRGHGPGELFF
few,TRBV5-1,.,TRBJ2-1,TGCGCCAGCAGCTTGGGACTAGGAGGTTACAATGAGCAGTTCTTC,CASSLGLGGYNEQFF
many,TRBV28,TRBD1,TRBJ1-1,TGTGCCAGCAGTCCACAGGGGTTTGAAGCTTTCTTT,CASSPQGFEAFF
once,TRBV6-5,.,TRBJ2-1,TGTGCCAGCAGTTATCGGGGGTCCTTCTCCTACAATGAGCAGTTCTTC,CASSYRGSFSYNEQFF
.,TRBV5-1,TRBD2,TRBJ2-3,TGCGCCAGCAGCACCCGGACTAGCGGGAGGGCCGTTCGCACAGATACGCAGTATTTT,CASSTRTSGRAVRTDTQYF
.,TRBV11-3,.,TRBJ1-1,TGTGCCAGCAGCCGTTCGGGCGGTAACACTGAAGCTTTCTTT,CASSRSGGNTEAFF
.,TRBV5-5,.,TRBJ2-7,TGTGCCAGCAGCAAAACACAGGGACTACCCTACGAGCAGTACTTC,CASSKTQGLPYEQYF
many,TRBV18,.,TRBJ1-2,TGTGCCAGCTCACCGGAAACCGACAGTCGGTCCGGCTACACCTTC,CASSPETDSRSGYTF
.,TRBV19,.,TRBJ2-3,TGTGCCAGTAGTCTACAGGGTAGCCTCGCGGGAGATACGCAGTATTTT,CASSLQGSLAGDTQYF
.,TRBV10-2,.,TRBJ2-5,TGCGCCAGCGGGGGGCCGGGAGCCGTCGGAAACCAAGAGACCCAGTACTTC,CASGGPGAVGNQETQYF
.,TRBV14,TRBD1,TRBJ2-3,TGTGCCAGCAGCCCTATTGAGGGACAGAGAACACTATCGAGCACAGATACGCAGTATTTT,CASSPIEGQRTLSSTDTQYF
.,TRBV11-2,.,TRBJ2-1,TGTGCCAGCAGCTTTCTATTCTCGCAACCAACTCGGGAGCAGTTCTTC,CASSFLFSQPTREQFF
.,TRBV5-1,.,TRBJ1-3,TGCGCCAGCAGCTTTTCCGCGGGCTCTGGAAACACCATATATTTT,CASSFSAGSGNTIYF
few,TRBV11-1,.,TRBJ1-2,TGTGCCAGCAGCCCCAGAGCGGGCTGGCACGGCTACACCTTC,CASSPRAGWHGYTF
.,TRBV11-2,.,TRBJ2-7,TGTGCCAGCAGCTTAGATCGGCAGGCTGCCTACGAGCAGTACTTC,CASSLDRQAAYEQYF
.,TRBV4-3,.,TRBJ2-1,TGCGCCAGCAGCCAAGAATTGGCGGGCCCCCTTTACAATGAGCAGTTCTTC,CASSQELAGPLYNEQFF
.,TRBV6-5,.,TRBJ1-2,TGTGCCAGCAGTAATGGGGGGTCCATCTATGGCTACACCTTC,CASSNGGSIYGYTF
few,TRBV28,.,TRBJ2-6,TGTGCCAGCGGCCGACAAACTGGGGCCAACGTCCTGACTTTC,CASGRQTGANVLTF
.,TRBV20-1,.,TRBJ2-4,TGCAGTGCTAGAGATAATCTTCAGTACTTC,CSARDNLQYF
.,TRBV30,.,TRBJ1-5,TGTGCCTGGAGTAGGGGGGGGAGCAATCAGCCCCAGCATTTT,CAWSRGGSNQPQHF
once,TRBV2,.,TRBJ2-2,TGTGCCAGCATTTGGCAGTCGGACCTCGGGGAGCTGTTTTTT,CASIWQSDLGELFF